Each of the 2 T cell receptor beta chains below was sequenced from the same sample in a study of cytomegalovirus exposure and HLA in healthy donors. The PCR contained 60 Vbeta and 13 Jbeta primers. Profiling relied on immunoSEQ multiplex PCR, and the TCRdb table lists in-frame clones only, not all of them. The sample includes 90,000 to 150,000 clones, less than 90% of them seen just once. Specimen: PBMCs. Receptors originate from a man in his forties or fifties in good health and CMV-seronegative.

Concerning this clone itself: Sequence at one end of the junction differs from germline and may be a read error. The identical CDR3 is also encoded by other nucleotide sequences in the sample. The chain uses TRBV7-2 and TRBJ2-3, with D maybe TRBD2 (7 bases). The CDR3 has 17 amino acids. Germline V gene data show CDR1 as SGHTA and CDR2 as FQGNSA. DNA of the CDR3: TGTGCCAGCAGCTACAGGGCAGAGCTGACTAGCACAGATACGCAGTATTTC. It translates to CASSYRAELTSTDTQYF.

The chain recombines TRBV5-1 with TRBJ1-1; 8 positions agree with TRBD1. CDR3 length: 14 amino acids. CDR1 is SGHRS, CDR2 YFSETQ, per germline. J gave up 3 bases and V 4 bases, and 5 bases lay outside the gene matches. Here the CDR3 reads CASSATGGDTEAFF. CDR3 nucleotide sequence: TGCGCCAGCAGCGCTACAGGGGGGGACACTGAAGCTTTCTTT.